This TCR beta chain was documented in a study of cytomegalovirus exposure and HLA in healthy donors. Overall study results and limits: In vitro, a few CMV-associated chains proved specific for CMV antigens.

Germline V gene sequence: CDR1 MDHEN, CDR2 SYDVKM. The CDR3 consists of 15 residues. V shed 4 bases and J shed 5 bases, with 17 bases lying between them. PCR amplification relied on 60 Vbeta primers (plus 13 Jbeta primers). Method: immunoSEQ multiplex PCR; TCRdb's copy keeps in-frame clones and lacks some. The repertoire holds fewer than 90,000 clones, roughly 77% seen once, with approximately 15% in the top ten. A note on this clone: The antigen remains unidentified.

The rearrangement uses TRBV28 and TRBJ1-1; D ambiguous. The sequenced material came from PBMCs. This sequence originates from a woman aged 40 to 50 in good health and CMV-seropositive. This CDR3 is CASSSPSSRRTEAFF. The DNA of the CDR3 is TGTGCCAGCAGTTCCCCCTCGAGCCGGAGGACTGAAGCTTTCTTT.